The 9 T cell receptor beta chains given below trace back to one sample, sequenced in a study of T cell repertoires in cytomegalovirus infection. TCRdb reprocessed the reads via MiXCR and lists one record per CDR3 protein. Seen here are 680,000 or so distinct CDR3 sequences, 35% to 45% observed once, and the top ten hold about 2.8%. What was sequenced was PBMCs. All receptors derive from a human donor in good health (CMV status not recorded). Some clones in this sample may be carry-over from other donors' samples.

This clonotype came up many times. V usage is TRBV7-6 and J usage is TRBJ1-3, with D possibly TRBD1 on 6 matching bases. Germline CDR1 and CDR2: SGHVS and FNYEAQ. Trimming removed 9 bases from V and 4 bases from J, with 16 bases in between. The CDR3 runs 14 residues. The CDR3 here is CASAQQGAGNTIYF. CDR3 sequence (DNA): TGTGCCAGTGCCCAACAGGGCGCGGGAAACACCATATATTTT.

Regarding this clonotype: A read error is possible here, since a much larger clone lies one base away. The CDR3 nucleotides read TGTTCCAGCAGCGGGACGGACTATGGCTACACCTTC. Its translation: CSSSGTDYGYTF. V gene TRBV6-5 combines with J gene TRBJ1-2; D might be TRBD1 (5 bases). The CDR3 sequence is 12 residues long. The germline V gene has CDR1 MNHEY and CDR2 SVGAGI.

This clonotype showed up just a few times. The J gene is TRBJ2-2, the V gene TRBV7-6; either TRBD1 or TRBD2 may fit D (5 bases each). The CDR3 spans 16 residues. With 4 bases removed from V and 4 bases from J, the gap between germline ends came to 16 bases. CDR1 SGHVS and CDR2 FNYEAQ come from the germline V gene. The CDR3 DNA follows: TGTGCCAGCAGCTCAAGTTTTGGGGGTGGCACCGGGGAGCTGTTTTTT. Protein: CASSSSFGGGTGELFF.

This chain uses TRBV19 with TRBJ1-1, with TRBD1 matching over 11 bases. V was clipped by 4 bases and J by 6 bases; unmatched bases: 7. Germline CDR1 is LNHDA and CDR2 is SQIVND (reference sequence). The CDR3 length is 15 residues. The CDR3 reads CASSTGQGAKSEAFF. The CDR3 DNA follows: TGTGCCAGTAGTACCGGACAGGGGGCGAAGTCTGAAGCTTTCTTT.

This chain joins TRBV28 and TRBJ1-5; 7 nucleotides line up with TRBD1. The CDR3 runs to 16 residues. The V gene's germline CDR1 is MDHEN and CDR2 SYDVKM. V was clipped by 1 base and J by 5 bases; unmatched bases: 8. The CDR3 sequence is CASSLYGQGVYQPQHF. As DNA, the CDR3 is TGTGCCAGCAGTTTATACGGCCAGGGGGTTTATCAGCCCCAGCATTTT.

This clonotype was detected only a few times. The gene calls are TRBV4-1 and TRBJ1-5; D may be TRBD1 (5 bases). Germline CDR1 is MGHRA and CDR2 is YSYEKL. CDR3 size: 16 residues. The V end was cut by 1 base, the J end by 0 bases, with 10 bases between. The CDR3 sequence is CASSQVDTVSNQPQHF. CDR3 coding DNA: TGCGCCAGCAGCCAAGTGGACACTGTTAGCAATCAGCCCCAGCATTTT.

In this sample, this clonotype turned up many times. V gene TRBV7-2 combines with J gene TRBJ2-7; the match to TRBD2 covers 9 bases. Trimming removed 5 bases from V and 7 bases from J; junction bases left unmatched: 12. This CDR3 has 15 residues. Germline CDR1 is SGHTA and CDR2 is FQGNSA. Here the CDR3 reads CASSPISGRSREQYF. CDR3 nucleotide sequence: TGTGCCAGCAGCCCCATTAGCGGGAGATCGAGGGAGCAGTACTTC. Combining the CDR3 with reference TRBV7-2 and TRBJ2-7 gives the whole variable domain GAGVSQSPSNKVTEKGKDVELRCDPISGHTALYWYRQSLGQGLEFLIYFQGNSAPDKSGLPSDRFSAERTGGSVSTLTIQRTQQEDSAVYLCASSPISGRSREQYFGPGTRLTVT.

This clonotype occurred a few times. This sequence joins TRBV5-5 and TRBJ2-3; 7 positions match TRBD2. This CDR3 has 15 residues. Looked up from germline, CDR1 is SGHKS and CDR2 is YYEKEE (reference sequence). After removal of 2 bases from V and 4 bases from J, the junction contained 7 bases not matched to a gene. The CDR3 region has the DNA TGTGCCAGCAGCTTTCAACTAGCGCAGGCAGATACGCAGTATTTT. Translated, it gives CASSFQLAQADTQYF.

This clonotype was seen more than once but under ten times. The chain has TRBV3-1 and TRBJ2-7; TRBD2 aligns across 11 bases. CDR1 is LGHDT, CDR2 YNNKEL, per germline (reference sequence). Trimming took 0 bases from V and 3 from J; bases not matched to a gene: 4. This CDR3 region has 16 residues. The DNA for the CDR3 is TGTGCCAGCAGCCAAGAGACTAGCGGGAAAAGCTACGAGCAGTACTTC. It encodes CASSQETSGKSYEQYF.